These 2 T cell receptor beta chains were all obtained from the same sample, sequenced in a study of technical replicates of blood from a handful of donors. Assay: immunoSEQ multiplex PCR; the TCRdb copy retains only in-frame clones and omits some. The repertoire holds fewer than 90,000 clones, with just over 90% as singletons. Sample: T cells isolated from PBMCs. The origin of the receptors is a human donor in good health.

The V gene is TRBV27, the J gene TRBJ1-5; weak D call: TRBD1 (5 bases). CDR1 MNHEY and CDR2 SMNVEV come from the germline V gene (reference sequence). The ends were cut back, 3 bases at V and 7 bases at J, with 10 bases in the middle. The length of the CDR3 is 13 residues. The CDR3 nucleotides are TGTGCCAGCAGTTTTAAGGGGAGGCAGCCCCAGCATTTT. Protein: CASSFKGRQPQHF.

The chain uses TRBV11-1 and TRBJ2-1; no reliable D call. The CDR3 consists of 15 residues. Germline V gene data show CDR1 as SGHAT and CDR2 as FQDESV (reference sequence). The germline V and J ends were trimmed by 3 bases and 0 bases, with 9 bases remaining between them. The CDR3 loop reads CASSFPTSSYNEQFF. The CDR3 DNA reads as TGTGCCAGCAGCTTCCCCACCAGCTCCTACAATGAGCAGTTCTTC.